This entry features one TCR beta chain sequence. There is no known antigen for this receptor. Base qualities are not provided; no much larger clone lies one nucleotide away. The method behind the library was the immunoSEQ multiplex PCR assay. The clones in this table, taken by TCRdb from immuneACCESS, are in-frame only. Not every clone is retained; where verified, under half of the shortfall comes from an unresolved V gene, and the cause of the rest is unknown. The sample table shows some 48,000 clones, and approximately 81% are seen once. The ten largest clones add up to approximately 8.4% of the sample. For every enrolled patient, mismatch repair deficiency was confirmed by either polymerase chain reaction or immunohistochemistry. TCR sequencing was performed for a few patients who responded to pembrolizumab therapy. In the phase II trial, pembrolizumab PD-1 blockade was tested prospectively in advanced mismatch repair-deficient cancers, no matter which tissue of origin the cancers came from. Peripheral blood T cell samples were serially collected before and at multiple times after PD-1 blockade was started. The timing of each blood sample was reported as weeks after the first dose of pembrolizumab.

The source of the sample is a study of PD-1 blockade in mismatch repair-deficient tumors (dated by TCRdb to about 2017). For context, the study as a whole: Between late 2013 and September 2016, some 92 consecutive patients with about a dozen mismatch repair-deficient cancer types, all previously treated and progressing, were enrolled in the trial. Tumor-associated T cell clones were tracked in the peripheral blood of patients responding to PD-1 blockade by deep sequencing of TCR CDR3 regions.

Beyond this particular receptor, the publication reports: Rapid expansion after pembrolizumab followed by contraction, generally before radiologic responses, was shown by tumor-resident clones, which were often undetectable in blood before treatment.

The clonotype comes from an adult with mismatch repair-deficient cancer. The sequenced sample was peripheral blood, obtained more than 19 weeks after starting pembrolizumab.

DNA sequence: TGTGCCACCCACGGAGAACCCTACGAGCAGTACTTC. This is translated as CATHGEPYEQYF. Rearrangement joined TRBV2 to TRBJ2-7; a confident D gene designation cannot be given. V and J lose 10 bases and 2 bases, and a span of 12 bases separates them. CDR1 and CDR2, looked up from the germline V gene, are SNHLY and FYNNEI. The CDR3 holds 12 amino acids from the cysteine to the phenylalanine. Here the CDR3 DNA is all that survives: 36 bases in frame from base 1.